Only a few counts were recorded for the clone carrying this TCR beta chain. V lost 4 bases to trimming and J lost 4 bases, with 13 bases between them. The V gene's germline CDR1 is MNHEY and CDR2 SMNVEV (reference sequence). This CDR3 contains 14 residues. Everyone who donated was a Caucasian adult who lived in Nashville, Tennessee. The source of the sample is a study of shared clonotypes between healthy human individuals. Sequencing was at deep level. Assay used: immunoSEQ multiplex PCR; TCRdb lists only in-frame clones, some missing. This sample carries some 490,000 clones, roughly 80% of them seen once, and the ten largest clones take about 13%.

The origin of this receptor is a middle-aged woman in good health. Some clones in this sample may be carry-over from other donors' samples. V gene TRBV27 combines with J gene TRBJ1-1; perhaps TRBD1 as D (6 bases). Sequencing input: PBMCs. The CDR3, as DNA: TGTGCCAGCAGTTCAAAGATCAGGGGCACTGAAGCTTTCTTT. Its protein product is CASSSKIRGTEAFF.